This T cell receptor beta chain was captured by sequencing in a study of CD8 T cells in ankylosing spondylitis. Points from the study as a whole: Significant enrichment of disease-linked clones was reportedly seen in matched ankylosing spondylitis synovial fluid. Typical of ankylosing spondylitis blood, it appeared, was a TCR beta motif of several highly homologous variants.

On this clonotype: Its antigen is unknown.

The CDR3 is made up of 15 amino acids. V lost 5 bases, J lost 1 base, and 15 bases lay in between. Germline values: CDR1 SGHTA, CDR2 FQGNSA. Making use of molecular barcodes, quantitative 5'-RACE generated TCR beta libraries. TCRdb passed the 5' RACE reads through MiXCR, listing each CDR3 protein once. The top ten hold 0.95% to 1.4% of the sample, which has about 340,000 distinct CDR3 sequences, roughly 14% seen once. The sequencing input was blood, either unsorted or a sorted T cell fraction (not recorded which). The source of this sequence is a male donor with ankylosing spondylitis or in good health (not recorded which). This chain links TRBV7-2 with TRBJ2-7; a weak D match, TRBD1 (7 bases). CDR3 protein: CASSPAGGLSYEQYF. CDR3 in DNA: TGTGCCAGCAGCCCAGCAGGGGGGCTTTCCTACGAGCAGTACTTC.